What follows describes a single TCR beta chain. The antigen is unknown. RNA transcripts yielded amplified TCR beta CDR3 regions. Carried out on the TCR CDR3, a first-round RT-PCR used the HTBI primer set. In TCRdb, the multiplex PCR reads were re-called with MiXCR into one record per CDR3 protein. The sample carries some 760,000 distinct CDR3 sequences, about 14% recorded once. Germline V CDR1 and CDR2: LNHDA, SQIVND (reference sequence). V gave up 4 bases and J gave up 4 bases, with 13 bases separating them. The CDR3 has 15 residues. This record comes from a study of T cells in Graves' hyperthyroidism and ophthalmopathy. Findings and caveats of the study: Peripheral blood also featured most of the thyroid clonotypes expanded above 0.001.

This sequence joins TRBV19 and TRBJ2-2, with D perhaps matching TRBD1 or TRBD2 (5 bases each). Sequenced input: blood. This sequence originates from a young woman with Graves' hyperthyroidism. CDR3 bases: TGTGCCAGTAGTACCCCGGGACGACGCACCGGGGAGCTGTTTTTT. Protein sequence: CASSTPGRRTGELFF.